Detailed here is one T cell receptor (beta chain). This sample was taken from a study of long-term antiretroviral therapy in people with HIV. About the research overall: The 2015 immediate-ART recommendation came about a decade after the earliest samples.

A v3.0 immunoSEQ assay was performed at survey level. Some clones are missing from TCRdb's copy, which holds only in-frame ones; the method was immunoSEQ multiplex PCR. The repertoire consists of some 20,000 clones, with about 92% occurring once and the leading ten covering about 7.7%. The receptor comes from a woman in her forties or fifties with HIV. Sequencing used unsorted PBMCs, obtained 4.4 years after starting antiretroviral therapy.

The CDR3 DNA reads as TGTGCCTGGGGGACAGGGGTTGGGCAGTTCTTC. Protein product: CAWGTGVGQFF. This chain uses TRBV30 with TRBJ2-1; TRBD1 aligns across 10 bases. Germline values: CDR1 GTSNPN, CDR2 SVGIG (reference sequence). CDR3 length equals 11 residues. V gave up 5 bases and J gave up 12 bases; unmatched junction bases: 4.